These 29 T cell receptor beta chains were sequenced from one sample in a study of blood T cell repertoires in COVID-19. TCRdb's table, derived via immunoSEQ multiplex PCR, lists solely in-frame clones and lacks some. The data contain around 170,000 clones, about 85% of them seen just once; the ten biggest clones take up 20% to 30%. Sequenced: peripheral blood. Receptor source: a man in his sixties with acute or convalescent COVID-19.

The gene calls are TRBV6-5 and TRBJ1-1; no clear D. The germline CDR1 and CDR2 sequences are MNHEY and SVGAGI. The ends were cut back, 7 bases at V and 4 bases at J, with 13 bases in the middle. The CDR3 extends over 13 amino acids. The CDR3 coding sequence is TGTGCCAGCACCCGGGGAAGAGCCACTGAAGCTTTCTTT. Its protein is CASTRGRATEAFF.

This clone was picked up one time. The chain is built from TRBV9 and TRBJ1-4; the D is unclear. The CDR3 covers 16 residues. V lost 4 bases and J lost 8, with 21 bases in between. CDR1 and CDR2 (germline): SGDLS, YYNGEE. For the CDR3, the DNA is TGTGCCAGCAGCTCCCCGTCAGGATGGGAGAACGAAAAACTGTTTTTT. It yields the protein CASSSPSGWENEKLFF.

The chain joins TRBV18 to TRBJ1-1; 7 positions match TRBD1. After removal of 4 bases from V and 1 base from J, the junction contained 9 bases not matched to a gene. The CDR3 has 16 amino acids. Per the germline V gene, CDR1 is KGHSH and CDR2 is LQKENI. The CDR3 here is CASSLGTVAANTEAFF. CDR3 sequence (DNA): TGTGCCAGCTCACTAGGGACAGTCGCGGCGAACACTGAAGCTTTCTTT. The entire variable domain, with the rest obtained from reference TRBV18 and TRBJ1-1, is as follows: NAGVMQNPRHLVRRRGQEARLRCSPMKGHSHVYWYRQLPEEGLKFMVYLQKENIIDESGMPKERFSAEFPKEGPSILRIQQVVRGDSAAYFCASSLGTVAANTEAFFGQGTRLTVV.

This CDR3 is CASNPPAGNIQYF. The CDR3 nucleotides read TGTGCCAGCAACCCCCCGGCGGGGAACATTCAGTACTTC. The rearrangement links TRBV7-9 to TRBJ2-4, with D possibly being TRBD2 (6 bases). Germline values: CDR1 SEHNR, CDR2 FQNEAQ (reference sequence). The CDR3 covers 13 residues. V was shortened by 7 bases and J by 7 bases, with 14 bases between the two germline ends.

This sequence joins TRBV4-1 and TRBJ2-3; TRBD2 agrees at 12 bases. The CDR3 is 15 amino acids. The ends lost 3 bases at V and 5 bases at J; junction bases unmatched: 3. From germline, CDR1 is MGHRA and CDR2 YSYEKL. The CDR3 is CASSHPSGGEDTQYF. Here the CDR3 DNA reads TGCGCCAGCAGCCATCCTAGCGGGGGGGAAGATACGCAGTATTTT.

The chain couples TRBV7-3 to TRBJ2-2, with D perhaps given as TRBD1 or TRBD2 (6 bases each). CDR3 length equals 15 residues. V dropped 6 bases and J dropped 1 base, with 12 bases sitting between them. Germline CDR1 SGHTA, CDR2 FQGTGA. The CDR3 sequence is CASRLGGLNTGELFF. CDR3 nucleotides: TGTGCCAGCAGGTTAGGGGGACTGAACACCGGGGAGCTGTTTTTT. The full variable domain, rest sourced from reference TRBV7-3 and TRBJ2-2, is GAGVSQTPSNKVTEKGKYVELRCDPISGHTALYWYRQSLGQGPEFLIYFQGTGAADDSGLPNDRFFAVRPEGSVSTLKIQRTERGDSAVYLCASRLGGLNTGELFFGEGSRLTVL.

The V call is TRBV4-2, the J call TRBJ2-2; 16 bases match TRBD2. Unmatched junction bases numbered 14, after V lost 3 bases and J lost 7 bases. This CDR3 is 20 amino acids long. CDR1 and CDR2 from the germline V gene are LGHNA and YNFKEQ. CDR3: CASSQLRPGLAGGPNGELFF. The CDR3 coding sequence is TGTGCCAGCAGCCAGCTCCGGCCGGGACTAGCGGGGGGGCCAAACGGGGAGCTGTTTTTT.

This chain connects TRBV28 to TRBJ2-7, with 7 bases fitting TRBD1. The CDR3 totals 14 residues. V lost 6 bases, J lost 0 bases, and 5 bases stayed unmatched. CDR1 is MDHEN, CDR2 SYDVKM, per germline. Written as DNA, the CDR3 is TGTGCCAGCAGCACAACAGGGGACTCCTACGAGCAGTACTTC. It is translated as CASSTTGDSYEQYF.

The chain combines TRBV24-1 with TRBJ1-2; D is possibly TRBD1 (5 bases). Germline V gene sequence: CDR1 KGHDR, CDR2 SFDVKD. This CDR3 has 14 residues. The germline V and J ends were trimmed by 2 bases and 3 bases, with 9 bases remaining between them. The CDR3 sequence is CATSDSGSDYGYTF. CDR3 coding DNA: TGTGCCACCAGTGATTCAGGGTCGGACTATGGCTACACCTTC.

The chain employs TRBV4-1 and TRBJ2-3; 9 bases fit TRBD1. The V gene end was trimmed by 5 bases and the J gene end by 5 bases; junction bases not matched to a gene: 8. The V gene's germline CDR1 is MGHRA and CDR2 YSYEKL. The CDR3 is 15 residues long. The CDR3 region is CASSTTGTGLDTQYF. Written as DNA, the CDR3 is TGCGCCAGCAGCACAACCGGGACAGGGTTAGATACGCAGTATTTT.

This clone came up once. This rearrangement joins TRBV30 to TRBJ1-5; 8 bases map to TRBD1. CDR1 and CDR2 (germline): GTSNPN, SVGIG (reference sequence). This CDR3 is 14 amino acids long. Losses at the gene ends were 1 base for V and 5 bases for J; bases not matched to a gene: 4. For the CDR3, the DNA is TGTGCCTGGAGTGCAGACAGGGGTTATCAGCCCCAGCATTTT. Amino acids: CAWSADRGYQPQHF.

This clone was detected once. V gene TRBV30 combines with J gene TRBJ1-2; maybe TRBD1 (6 bases). In germline, CDR1 is GTSNPN, CDR2 SVGIG (reference sequence). This CDR3 region has 13 residues. V lost 0 bases and J lost 6, with 11 bases in between. The CDR3 DNA sequence: TGTGCCTGGAGTGTAGGGGGACACCATGGCTACACCTTC. The encoded protein is CAWSVGGHHGYTF.

V gene TRBV5-4 combines with J gene TRBJ2-7, with 7 bases lining up with TRBD1. Germline values: CDR1 SGHNT, CDR2 YYREEE (reference sequence). V lost 4 bases and J lost 4; bases outside the gene matches: 11. The CDR3 covers 15 residues. CDR3 region: CASSTRDRDHYEQYF. CDR3 bases: TGTGCCAGCAGCACCCGGGACAGAGACCATTACGAGCAGTACTTC.

The rearrangement joins TRBV27 to TRBJ1-2, with 8 bases aligning to TRBD1. The CDR3 is 15 amino acids. The J segment lost 4 bases and the V segment lost 3 bases, leaving 7 bases of the junction unmatched. Looked up from germline, CDR1 is MNHEY and CDR2 is SMNVEV (reference sequence). CDR3 amino acids: CASSLGTGGGYGYTF. The CDR3 coding sequence is TGTGCCAGCAGTTTGGGGACAGGAGGAGGCTATGGCTACACCTTC.

The chain carries TRBV5-6 and TRBJ2-5; a weak D match, TRBD1 (5 bases). This CDR3 has 13 residues. Germline CDR1 SGHDT, CDR2 YYEEEE. The ends were cut back, 3 bases at V and 3 bases at J, with 9 bases in the middle. The CDR3 spells CASSWTSEETQYF. DNA of the CDR3: TGTGCCAGCAGCTGGACAAGTGAAGAGACCCAGTACTTC.

The rearrangement uses TRBV7-3 and TRBJ2-1; D is unresolved. V gave up 3 bases and J gave up 8 bases, with 5 bases separating them. The CDR3 loop spans 11 amino acids. CDR1 SGHTA and CDR2 FQGTGA come from the germline V gene. The CDR3 DNA is TGTGCCAGCAGCTTGGCTGATGAGCAGTTCTTC. It specifies CASSLADEQFF.

V gene TRBV5-1 combines with J gene TRBJ2-2; 8 positions match TRBD2. Germline CDR1 SGHRS, CDR2 YFSETQ. The V and J ends lost 3 bases and 5 bases, in that order; junction bases with no gene match: 9. The CDR3 runs to 16 residues. CDR3 nucleotide sequence: TGCGCCAGCAGCTCCTCCCGGGGGGGGAGGACCGGGGAGCTGTTTTTT. Protein product: CASSSSRGGRTGELFF.

This sequence joins TRBV21-1 and TRBJ2-2; the DNA was not used to check the table's D call, TRBD2. TRBV21-1 is tagged as a pseudogene. The CDR3 contains 17 residues. In nucleotides, the CDR3 is TGTGCCAGCAGTCGCTTTCTCTTAGGCGGGAACACCGGGGAGCTGTTTTTT. Its translation: CASSRFLLGGNTGELFF.

This sequence joins TRBV10-1 and TRBJ2-3; maybe TRBD1 (6 bases). Germline V gene lookup returns CDR1 WNHNN and CDR2 SYGVQD (reference sequence). With 6 bases removed from V and 1 base from J, the gap between germline ends came to 8 bases. The CDR3 has 13 residues. The CDR3, as DNA: TGCGCCAGCAGCCGGACAGGCACAGATACGCAGTATTTT. This sequence encodes CASSRTGTDTQYF.

The CDR3 bases are TGTGCCAGCAGCCATGCGGACGCTAGCGGGGTCTACAATGAGCAGTTCTTC. Residues: CASSHADASGVYNEQFF. The chain recombines TRBV14 with TRBJ2-1; 9 positions agree with TRBD2. The CDR3 has 17 amino acids. The germline CDR1 and CDR2 sequences are SGHDN and FVKESK. Trimming removed 3 bases from V and 3 bases from J; junction bases left unmatched: 9.

This chain connects TRBV4-1 to TRBJ1-1; the match to TRBD1 covers 7 bases. Germline V gene lookup returns CDR1 MGHRA and CDR2 YSYEKL. This CDR3 region has 15 residues. V lost 0 bases and J lost 10; bases outside the gene matches: 11. DNA for the CDR3: TGCGCCAGCAGCCAAGAGGGGTTACAGGGGAAGGTAGCTTTCTTT. This sequence encodes CASSQEGLQGKVAFF.

The J gene is TRBJ1-2, the V gene TRBV24-1, with a possible D match to TRBD1 (5 bases). This CDR3 is built from 13 residues. Per germline, CDR1 KGHDR and CDR2 SFDVKD. V was trimmed by 5 bases and J by 5 bases, leaving 11 bases between them. The CDR3 sequence: CATSGAGRYGYTF. The CDR3 nucleotides are TGTGCCACCAGTGGGGCGGGACGGTATGGCTACACCTTC.

This clone was found once. This chain uses TRBV6-2 or TRBV6-3 with TRBJ2-7, with 9 positions matching TRBD1. This CDR3 spans 14 amino acids. V shed 4 bases, J shed 7 bases, and the junction held 8 bases outside the gene matches. Germline CDR1 reads MNHEY; CDR2 reads SVGEGT. In nucleotides, the CDR3 is TGTGCCAGCAGTTCCGGGACAGGGAACTCGGAGCAGTACTTC. Translating gives CASSSGTGNSEQYF.

This clone occurred a few times. The CDR3 coding sequence is TGTGCCACCAGTGACTGGGGGGAAGAGACCCAGTACTTC. Amino acid sequence: CATSDWGEETQYF. V and J are TRBV24-1 and TRBJ2-5, with TRBD2 as a possible D gene (6 bases). Looked up from germline, CDR1 is KGHDR and CDR2 is SFDVKD. Trimming pared 4 bases from V and 3 bases from J, leaving 8 bases between. The CDR3 sequence is 13 residues long.

With respect to this clone: Other nucleotide sequences in the sample specify the same CDR3. The gene calls are TRBV24-1 and TRBJ2-1, with D maybe TRBD1 (5 bases). The CDR3 spans 16 residues. Germline loops: CDR1 KGHDR, CDR2 SFDVKD. V gave up 4 bases and J gave up 0 bases, with 12 bases separating them. CDR3 loop: CATSDPQGSSYNEQFF. CDR3 DNA: TGTGCCACCAGTGACCCCCAGGGTAGCTCCTACAATGAGCAGTTCTTC.

The chain is built from TRBV19 and TRBJ1-5; maybe TRBD1 (5 bases). The length of the CDR3 is 13 residues. Trimming shortened V by 9 bases and J by 6 bases, and 15 bases separated the two germline ends. CDR1 LNHDA and CDR2 SQIVND come from the germline V gene (reference sequence). CDR3 sequence reads: CASLGPPPQPQHF. The CDR3, as DNA: TGTGCCAGCCTGGGGCCGCCCCCTCAGCCCCAGCATTTT.

This chain uses TRBV6-5 with TRBJ2-5, with D maybe TRBD2 (5 bases). V gave up 0 bases and J gave up 5 bases, with 10 bases separating them. The CDR3 runs to 14 residues. CDR1 is MNHEY and CDR2 is SVGAGI in the germline V gene. As DNA, the CDR3 is TGTGCCAGCAGTTACTCCGGGGTCCAGGAGACCCAGTACTTC. Translating gives CASSYSGVQETQYF.

This clone was recorded only once. The same CDR3 also results from other DNA sequences found in this sample. The CDR3 region is CASSLGLAGGQETQYF. The CDR3 coding sequence is TGCGCCAGCAGCTTGGGACTAGCGGGGGGGCAAGAGACCCAGTACTTC. The chain joins TRBV5-1 to TRBJ2-5; 14 nucleotides match TRBD2. The length of the CDR3 is 16 residues. J gave up 2 bases and V 0 bases, and 0 bases lay outside the gene matches. The germline V gene has CDR1 SGHRS and CDR2 YFSETQ.

The CDR3 nucleotides are TGTGCCAGCAGCTTAGATGCCCAGTATGGAAACACCATATATTTT. Protein sequence: CASSLDAQYGNTIYF. The chain joins TRBV7-8 to TRBJ1-3; no definite D call. This CDR3 region has 15 residues. V lost 1 base and J lost 3, with 10 bases in between. Germline lookup yields CDR1 SGHVS and CDR2 FQNEAQ.